Shown below are 3 T cell receptor beta chains from a single sample sequenced in a study of T-cell reconstitution after alpha-beta-depleted transplantation in children. TCRbeta library preparation incorporated unique molecular identifiers. One entry per CDR3 protein results from TCRdb running MiXCR on the PCR reads. The repertoire holds about 120,000 distinct CDR3 sequences, with about 23% as singletons. The source material was PBMCs, mostly from graft donor cells, sampled 180 days after TCRalphabeta/CD19-depleted stem cell transplant. All receptors come from a male patient aged 2 to 10 who had a stem cell transplant for chronic granulomatous disease, so the T cells may come from the graft donor.

This clonotype was seen repeatedly, ten times or more. The rearrangement links TRBV20-1 to TRBJ1-5; D gene unclear. Germline V gene sequence: CDR1 DFQATT, CDR2 SNEGSKA (reference sequence). The CDR3 is made up of 12 amino acids. The V end lost 4 bases, the J end lost 2 bases, and 6 bases lay between the germline ends. CDR3 coding DNA: TGCAGTGCTAATAAGGGCAATCAGCCCCAGCATTTT. Its protein product is CSANKGNQPQHF.

Many counts were recorded for this clonotype. J is TRBJ2-5 and V is TRBV12-3 or TRBV12-4, with a weak D call TRBD2 (6 bases). Trimming stripped 3 bases from V and 4 bases from J, with 15 bases between. The CDR3 runs to 15 residues. The CDR3 DNA is TGTGCCAGCAGTTTCGGAGGGGCCTCAGGAGAGACCCAGTACTTC. Its translation: CASSFGGASGETQYF.

This clonotype was recorded a few times. The rearrangement links TRBV7-8 to TRBJ2-2, with 7 positions matching TRBD1. This CDR3 comprises 16 residues. Germline-derived CDR1 and CDR2 are SGHVS and FQNEAQ. V lost 2 bases to trimming and J lost 6 bases; unmatched junction nucleotides: 9. For the CDR3, the DNA is TGTGCCAGCAGCTTATACCCCACAGGGGTGGCCGGGGAGCTGTTTTTT. Translated, it gives CASSLYPTGVAGELFF.